The 10 T cell receptor beta chains listed next were all sequenced from one sample in a study of T cells in Graves' hyperthyroidism and ophthalmopathy. Regions amplified from RNA transcripts were the TCR beta CDR3 regions. An initial round of RT-PCR targeting the TCR CDR3 relied on the HTBI primer set. TCRdb re-analysed the multiplex PCR reads in MiXCR, keeping a single row per CDR3 protein. The sample holds around 450,000 distinct CDR3 sequences, roughly 13% seen once. The sequencing sample was made of blood. Receptors originate from a woman aged 18-29 years with Graves' hyperthyroidism.

The table lists this clonotype with many counts. J is TRBJ1-2 and V is TRBV6-9; 8 nucleotides align to TRBD1. Trimming removed 7 bases from V and 5 bases from J; junction bases left unmatched: 12. This CDR3 has 15 residues. Germline V lookup: CDR1 MNHGY, CDR2 SVAAGI. CDR3 region: CASKRDRIIEYGYTF. In DNA form, the CDR3 reads TGTGCCAGCAAAAGGGACAGGATCATTGAATATGGCTACACCTTC.

The chain combines TRBV6-1 with TRBJ2-6; D unresolved. The CDR3 spans 15 residues. The germline V gene has CDR1 MNHNS and CDR2 SASEGT. Trimming took off 7 bases at V and 0 bases at J, with 10 bases between the two ends. This chain's CDR3 is CASIKDNSGANVLTF. The CDR3 coding sequence is TGTGCCAGCATCAAGGATAACTCTGGGGCCAACGTCCTGACTTTC.

The rearrangement links TRBV7-3 to TRBJ2-2; TRBD2 might be the D (5 bases). The V gene lost 1 base and the J gene lost 0 bases, with 9 bases spanning the gap. The germline CDR1 and CDR2 sequences are SGHTA and FQGTGA. The CDR3 is made up of 16 amino acids. The CDR3 spells CASSLNPGSNTGELFF. CDR3 in DNA: TGTGCCAGCAGCTTAAACCCGGGGTCGAACACCGGGGAGCTGTTTTTT.

This clonotype occurred many times. CDR3 in amino acids: CASSFRTSGSYEQYF. Here the CDR3 DNA reads TGCGCCAGCAGCTTTCGGACTAGCGGCTCCTACGAGCAGTACTTC. The genes are TRBV5-1 and TRBJ2-7, with 10 bases matching TRBD2. The CDR3 sequence is 15 residues long. J lost 0 bases, V lost 2 bases, and 2 bases had no gene match. Germline-derived CDR1 and CDR2 are SGHRS and YFSETQ.

This clonotype was counted at least ten times. The chain has TRBV12-3 or TRBV12-4 and TRBJ1-6, with a weak D call TRBD1 (6 bases). CDR3 size: 15 residues. The germline V and J ends were trimmed by 6 bases and 3 bases, with 12 bases remaining between them. The CDR3 DNA follows: TGTGCCAGCAGCGGGGGGGCGGTCTATAATTCACCCCTCCACTTT. It codes for CASSGGAVYNSPLHF.

This clonotype was found a few times. The rearrangement joins TRBV5-1 to TRBJ2-2, with D unclear. This CDR3 has 15 residues. V lost 4 bases and J lost 0, with 10 bases in between. CDR1 and CDR2 (germline): SGHRS, YFSETQ. The CDR3 region is CASSIDWANTGELFF. In DNA, the CDR3 is TGCGCCAGCAGCATCGACTGGGCGAACACCGGGGAGCTGTTTTTT.

The table lists this clonotype with many counts. The chain uses TRBV28 and TRBJ2-1; 11 bases are a match to TRBD2. The germline CDR1 and CDR2 sequences are MDHEN and SYDVKM. This CDR3 is 18 amino acids long. Trimming cost V 6 bases and J 0 bases; bases outside gene matches: 10. In nucleotides, the CDR3 is TGTGCCAGCAGGATAGGACTAGCGGGCTATACCTCCTACAATGAGCAGTTCTTC. As protein: CASRIGLAGYTSYNEQFF. Full variable domain (rest looked up from reference TRBV28 and TRBJ2-1): DVKVTQSSRYLVKRTGEKVFLECVQDMDHENMFWYRQDPGLGLRLIYFSYDVKMKEKGDIPEGYSVSREKKERFSLILESASTNQTSMYLCASRIGLAGYTSYNEQFFGPGTRLTVL.

The chain links TRBV29-1 to TRBJ1-3; tentatively, D is TRBD1 (6 bases). Per the germline V gene, CDR1 is SQVTM and CDR2 is ANQGSEA. The CDR3 consists of 13 residues. V was pared by 5 bases and J by 4 bases, with 12 bases between. The CDR3 DNA reads as TGCAGCGTTATGGGGGCTGGGGGAAACACCATATATTTT. It is translated as CSVMGAGGNTIYF. Looking up the rest from reference TRBV29-1 and TRBJ1-3 gives the full variable domain: SAVISQKPSRDICQRGTSLTIQCQVDSQVTMMFWYRQQPGQSLTLIATANQGSEATYESGFVIDKFPISRPNLTFSTLTVSNMSPEDSSIYLCSVMGAGGNTIYFGEGSWLTVV.

Of note for this clonotype: A much more abundant neighbour one base away suggests this may be a read error. The chain has TRBV9 and TRBJ1-4; D remains ambiguous. Germline loops: CDR1 SGDLS, CDR2 YYNGEE. V dropped 3 bases and J dropped 8 bases, with 11 bases sitting between them. The CDR3 extends over 13 amino acids. The CDR3 DNA reads as TGTGCCAGCAGCGAAGGTCGGCAAGAAAAACTGTTTTTT. Translation: CASSEGRQEKLFF. Complete variable domain (other parts from reference TRBV9 and TRBJ1-4): DSGVTQTPKHLITATGQRVTLRCSPRSGDLSVYWYQQSLDQGLQFLIQYYNGEERAKGNILERFSAQQFPDLHSELNLSSLELGDSALYFCASSEGRQEKLFFGSGTQLSVL.

This clonotype occurred many times. The chain joins TRBV27 to TRBJ2-1, with 9 bases identical to TRBD2. The CDR3 is made up of 17 amino acids. V dropped 0 bases and J dropped 2; count of bases not matched to a gene: 5. Germline V CDR1 and CDR2: MNHEY, SMNVEV (reference sequence). The DNA for the CDR3 is TGTGCCAGCAGTTTATCGAGTAGCGGGAGACCCTACAATGAGCAGTTCTTC. Translation: CASSLSSSGRPYNEQFF.